This T cell receptor (beta chain) was sequenced for a study of sequential checkpoint blockade in melanoma. Whole-study context: Both treatment sequences were followed by maintenance nivolumab.

Stated treatment: randomized to nivolumab then ipilimumab (arm A) or the reverse (arm B). Sorted cells were live CD3+CD8+, lacking CD19 and CD56, from PBMCs. Here immunoSEQ multiplex PCR was the method, and the copy in TCRdb shows in-frame clones only, minus some. The repertoire holds under 9,000 clones, with less than 70% as singletons. The CDR3 runs to 14 residues. V gave up 1 base and J gave up 2 bases; unmatched junction bases: 0. Germline V lookup: CDR1 SEHNR, CDR2 FQNEAQ (reference sequence). The material was CD8+ T cells sorted from blood (inferred from file names), obtained from a patient given nivolumab and ipilimumab in sequence. This receptor was identified in a human patient with melanoma. Some clones in this sample may be carry-over from other donors' samples. The chain carries TRBV7-9 and TRBJ1-2; 8 nucleotides align to TRBD1. The CDR3 reads CASSLGTGNYGYTF. The CDR3, as DNA: TGTGCCAGCAGCTTAGGGACAGGGAACTATGGCTACACCTTC.